The next 26 T cell receptor beta chains were all read from a single sample in a study of CD8+ T cells in alopecia areata (dated by TCRdb to the late 2010s). Receptor libraries were prepared by the immunoSEQ multiplex PCR assay. To provide template for TCR sequencing, every sample had RNA extracted and reverse transcribed into cDNA. In TCRdb, the immuneACCESS table is reduced to in-frame sequences with V and J assigned. These tables do not hold every clone; where another copy was compared, an unresolved V gene accounts for under half, and the others remain unexplained. Here the sample has 150,000 or so clones; roughly 44% occur a single time. Around 6.8% of the sample rests with the top ten. Sequencing was carried out using CD4+ T cells sorted from blood. The receptors were sampled from a human donor with alopecia areata.

This clone has just a few counts. The sample carries other DNA sequences with the same CDR3. The chain combines TRBV29-1 with TRBJ1-5; maybe TRBD1 (6 bases). CDR1 is SQVTM and CDR2 is ANQGSEA in the germline V gene. V lost 4 bases and J 2 bases, leaving 9 bases between the germline ends. The CDR3 runs to 13 residues. In DNA form, the CDR3 reads TGCAGCGTTGGAGGGGGTGGCAATCAGCCCCAGCATTTT. It codes for CSVGGGGNQPQHF.

The chain combines TRBV11-3 with TRBJ2-7, with unresolved D. Germline values: CDR1 SGHNT, CDR2 YENEEA. V lost 2 bases, J lost 3 bases, and 8 bases lay in between. The length of the CDR3 is 13 residues. The CDR3 coding sequence is TGTGCCAGCAGCTTAAACGCCAACTACGAGCAGTACTTC. Translated, it gives CASSLNANYEQYF.

The sample holds a few counts of this clone. This chain joins TRBV28 and TRBJ2-5; 11 bases align to TRBD1. This CDR3 contains 15 residues. Germline CDR1 MDHEN, CDR2 SYDVKM. Trimming took 6 bases from V and 9 from J; bases not matched to a gene: 12. CDR3 amino acids: CASSRPGQGVRAQYF. The CDR3 DNA follows: TGTGCCAGCAGCCGGCCGGGACAGGGGGTTCGGGCCCAGTACTTC.

This chain joins TRBV7-9 and TRBJ2-1; the D gene is possibly TRBD1 (5 bases). The germline V gene has CDR1 SEHNR and CDR2 FQNEAQ (reference sequence). This CDR3 has 13 amino acids. V was cut by 10 bases and J by 9 bases, with 19 bases left in between. The DNA for the CDR3 is TGTGCCACCCGATTAACAGGCTCAGGTGAGCAGTTCTTC. It yields the protein CATRLTGSGEQFF.

Only a few counts were recorded for this clone. The chain recombines TRBV5-1 with TRBJ2-3, with 13 bases fitting TRBD2. The V gene end was trimmed by 6 bases and the J gene end by 2 bases; junction bases not matched to a gene: 3. The germline V gene encodes CDR1 SGHRS and CDR2 YFSETQ. The CDR3 runs 15 residues. The CDR3 bases are TGCGCCAGCAAGGGGACTAGCGGGAACACAGATACGCAGTATTTT. As protein: CASKGTSGNTDTQYF.

The chain joins TRBV7-9 to TRBJ2-1, with D perhaps TRBD1 (5 bases). Germline V gene sequence: CDR1 SEHNR, CDR2 FQNEAQ (reference sequence). The CDR3 is made up of 14 amino acids. V lost 5 bases and J lost 3, with 11 bases in between. The CDR3 nucleotides read TGTGCCAGCAGCATCTTTCAGGGCTACAATGAGCAGTTCTTC. It encodes CASSIFQGYNEQFF.

V and J are TRBV29-1 and TRBJ1-3; D might be TRBD1 (5 bases). Germline V CDR1 and CDR2: SQVTM, ANQGSEA. CDR3 size: 16 residues. The ends were cut back, 3 bases at V and 5 bases at J, with 20 bases in the middle. The CDR3 sequence: CSVEDRGSQRRNTIYF. For the CDR3, the DNA is TGCAGCGTTGAGGATAGGGGCAGCCAAAGGCGAAACACCATATATTTT.

V usage is TRBV9 and J usage is TRBJ1-2; no clear D gene. The CDR3 spans 15 residues. Trimming pared 3 bases from V and 4 bases from J, leaving 16 bases between. The germline CDR1 and CDR2 sequences are SGDLS and YYNGEE. The CDR3 region has the DNA TGTGCCAGCAGCGCCGCCCTACCGCGGGGCTATGGCTACACCTTC. Translated, it gives CASSAALPRGYGYTF.

The V call is TRBV9, the J call TRBJ2-2, with D hard to call. The CDR3 is made up of 13 amino acids. V lost 8 bases, J lost 5 bases, and 13 bases lay in between. Germline V gene lookup returns CDR1 SGDLS and CDR2 YYNGEE. In nucleotides, the CDR3 is TGTGCCAGGACGGGCAGCCCTACCGGGGAGCTGTTTTTT. Its protein product is CARTGSPTGELFF.

This clone has a handful of counts. The V gene is TRBV10-3, the J gene TRBJ2-3; 8 bases match TRBD1. The CDR3 totals 14 residues. Germline CDR1 reads ENHRY; CDR2 reads SYGVKD. J lost 6 bases, V lost 11 bases, and 13 bases had no gene match. Here the CDR3 DNA reads TGTGCCGTTACGACAGGGGAATCGCGGGATACGCAGTATTTT. It is translated as CAVTTGESRDTQYF.

This chain joins TRBV4-1 and TRBJ2-3; D ambiguous. CDR1 MGHRA and CDR2 YSYEKL come from the germline V gene. The CDR3 consists of 14 residues. The ends were cut back, 2 bases at V and 2 bases at J, with 8 bases in the middle. The CDR3 sequence is CASSQLLTTDTQYF. In DNA, the CDR3 is TGCGCCAGCAGCCAACTACTCACCACAGATACGCAGTATTTT.

J is TRBJ1-5 and V is TRBV6-1; 8 bases map to TRBD1. Germline trimming cut 6 bases from V and 5 bases from J; bases unmatched to any gene: 3. The CDR3 has 13 amino acids. Per germline, CDR1 MNHNS and CDR2 SASEGT. The CDR3 sequence: CASSDRGYQPQHF. CDR3 DNA: TGTGCCAGCAGCGACAGGGGATATCAGCCCCAGCATTTT.

This clone showed up just a few times. The chain links TRBV7-3 to TRBJ2-1; 8 bases fit TRBD2. J gave up 4 bases and V 5 bases, and 10 bases lay outside the gene matches. CDR3 size: 16 residues. The V gene's germline CDR1 is SGHTA and CDR2 FQGTGA. Here the CDR3 DNA reads TGTGCCAGCAGCCAAAGCGGGAGTGGGGTTTACAATGAGCAGTTCTTC. Its protein is CASSQSGSGVYNEQFF. The full variable domain, in which reference TRBV7-3 and TRBJ2-1 provide the parts outside the CDR3, is GAGVSQTPSNKVTEKGKYVELRCDPISGHTALYWYRQSLGQGPEFLIYFQGTGAADDSGLPNDRFFAVRPEGSVSTLKIQRTERGDSAVYLCASSQSGSGVYNEQFFGPGTRLTVL.

The genes are TRBV4-1 and TRBJ2-5, with no clear D. The germline V and J ends were trimmed by 1 base and 5 bases, with 11 bases remaining between them. The CDR3 covers 14 residues. Germline V CDR1 and CDR2: MGHRA, YSYEKL. As DNA, the CDR3 is TGCGCCAGCAGCCAAGTCATCATTGGGGAGACCCAGTACTTC. Encoded protein: CASSQVIIGETQYF.

The V gene is TRBV15, the J gene TRBJ1-2; D might be TRBD1 (6 bases). Germline V gene data show CDR1 as LNHNV and CDR2 as YYDKDF (reference sequence). Trimming took 5 bases from V and 8 from J, leaving 15 bases between them. The CDR3 has 13 amino acids. The CDR3 sequence: CATSAGGGRGYTF. The CDR3 DNA is TGTGCCACCAGCGCAGGCGGGGGCCGGGGCTACACCTTC.

This clone was recorded a few times. The rearrangement links TRBV23-1 to TRBJ2-2; 10 bases fit TRBD2. TRBV23-1 is an ORF; its function is uncertain. The ends lost 1 base at V and 0 bases at J; junction bases unmatched: 11. This CDR3 is 20 amino acids long. The CDR3 reads CASSQLEELAGATNTGELFF. CDR3 DNA: TGCGCCAGCAGTCAATTGGAAGAGCTAGCGGGAGCCACGAACACCGGGGAGCTGTTTTTT.

This chain links TRBV7-9 with TRBJ2-7; D gene uncertain. Germline V gene data show CDR1 as SEHNR and CDR2 as FQNEAQ (reference sequence). The CDR3 covers 13 residues. V shed 4 bases and J shed 5 bases, with 12 bases lying between them. The CDR3 spells CASSWGGINEQYF. DNA for the CDR3: TGTGCCAGCAGCTGGGGTGGCATTAACGAGCAGTACTTC.

This clone was seen only a few times. This rearrangement joins TRBV15 to TRBJ2-3; D is uncertain. Trimming shortened V by 4 bases and J by 4 bases, and 3 bases separated the two germline ends. Germline CDR1 is LNHNV and CDR2 is YYDKDF (reference sequence). The CDR3 is 11 amino acids. The CDR3 is CATSNSDTQYF. Here the CDR3 DNA reads TGTGCCACCAGCAACTCAGATACGCAGTATTTT.

The rearrangement links TRBV30 to TRBJ1-2, with a possible D match to TRBD1 (5 bases). Trimming shortened V by 0 bases and J by 8 bases, and 16 bases separated the two germline ends. Looked up from germline, CDR1 is GTSNPN and CDR2 is SVGIG (reference sequence). The CDR3 is 14 amino acids. The CDR3 region has the DNA TGTGCCTGGAGTGTACAGGCGCCCGTCTGGGGCTACACCTTC. It yields the protein CAWSVQAPVWGYTF.

This CDR3 is CASRPWVGAYEQYF. CDR3 coding DNA: TGCGCCAGCAGACCCTGGGTGGGAGCCTACGAGCAGTACTTC. The chain links TRBV5-1 to TRBJ2-7; D perhaps matches TRBD2 (5 bases). This CDR3 is built from 14 residues. CDR1 is SGHRS, CDR2 YFSETQ, per germline. V dropped 5 bases and J dropped 2 bases, with 14 bases sitting between them.

This clone was recorded a few times. The chain uses TRBV6-5 and TRBJ2-3; D tentatively reads TRBD1 or TRBD2 (5 bases each). V lost 6 bases to trimming and J lost 8 bases, with 9 bases between them. CDR3 size: 11 residues. CDR1 is MNHEY and CDR2 is SVGAGI in the germline V gene. The CDR3 is CASSPGGTQYF. CDR3 nucleotide sequence: TGTGCCAGCAGCCCTGGGGGTACGCAGTATTTT.

This clone was seen only a few times. The J gene is TRBJ1-2, the V gene TRBV7-2, with D perhaps matching TRBD1 (5 bases). Trimming took off 0 bases at V and 6 bases at J, with 8 bases between the two ends. Looked up from germline, CDR1 is SGHTA and CDR2 is FQGNSA. There are 13 residues in the CDR3. CDR3 residues: CASSLAPGNGYTF. CDR3 sequence (DNA): TGTGCCAGCAGCTTAGCGCCAGGGAATGGCTACACCTTC.

The chain has TRBV6-5 and TRBJ1-1; D uncertain. Germline lookup yields CDR1 MNHEY and CDR2 SVGAGI. The CDR3 has 13 amino acids. The V end lost 7 bases, the J end lost 3 bases, and 12 bases lay between the germline ends. The CDR3 nucleotides are TGTGCCAGCAAACCGCCCACTGACACTGAAGCTTTCTTT. Translating it yields CASKPPTDTEAFF.

This sequence joins TRBV5-1 and TRBJ2-1; 11 bases match TRBD2. The germline gives CDR1 SGHRS, CDR2 YFSETQ. The CDR3 sequence is 16 residues long. J was trimmed by 4 bases and V by 3 bases; bases with no gene match: 6. The chain's CDR3 is CASSSLTSGSYNEQFF. CDR3 nucleotides: TGCGCCAGCAGCTCCCTCACTAGCGGGAGTTACAATGAGCAGTTCTTC.

This rearrangement joins TRBV29-1 to TRBJ2-2, with D perhaps matching TRBD1 or TRBD2 (7 bases each). Trimming pared 6 bases from V and 3 bases from J, leaving 20 bases between. Germline V gene sequence: CDR1 SQVTM, CDR2 ANQGSEA. This CDR3 comprises 16 residues. CDR3 nucleotides: TGCAGCGTCCAGGGGGGGATTCGTGGGGACACCGGGGAGCTGTTTTTT. Translating it yields CSVQGGIRGDTGELFF.

The V and J genes are TRBV5-1 and TRBJ2-1; TRBD2 matches 8 bases. The CDR3 runs 16 residues. Trimming at V came to 4 bases and at J to 7 bases, leaving 13 bases not matched to a gene. Germline values: CDR1 SGHRS, CDR2 YFSETQ. CDR3 in amino acids: CASSPINGRAVNEQFF. The CDR3 DNA reads TGCGCCAGCAGCCCAATCAACGGGAGGGCCGTAAATGAGCAGTTCTTC.